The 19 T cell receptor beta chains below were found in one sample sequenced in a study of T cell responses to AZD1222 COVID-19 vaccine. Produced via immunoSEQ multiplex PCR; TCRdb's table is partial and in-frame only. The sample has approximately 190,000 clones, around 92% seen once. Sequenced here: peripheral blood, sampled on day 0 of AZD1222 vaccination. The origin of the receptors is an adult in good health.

In nucleotides, the CDR3 is TGTGCCAGCAGTGGGACAGGGGGCGCTGGGGCCAACGTCCTGACTTTC. Its protein is CASSGTGGAGANVLTF. The chain carries TRBV6-6 and TRBJ2-6, with 12 bases matching TRBD1. CDR1 and CDR2 from the germline V gene are MNHNY and SVGAGI (reference sequence). The CDR3 runs to 16 residues. J was trimmed by 2 bases and V by 5 bases; bases with no gene match: 1.

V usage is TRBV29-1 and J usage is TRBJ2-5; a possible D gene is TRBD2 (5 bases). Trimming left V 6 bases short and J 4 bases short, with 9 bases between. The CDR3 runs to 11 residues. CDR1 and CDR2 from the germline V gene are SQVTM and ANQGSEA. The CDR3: CSVGDTETQYF. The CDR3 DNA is TGCAGCGTGGGAGACACAGAGACCCAGTACTTC.

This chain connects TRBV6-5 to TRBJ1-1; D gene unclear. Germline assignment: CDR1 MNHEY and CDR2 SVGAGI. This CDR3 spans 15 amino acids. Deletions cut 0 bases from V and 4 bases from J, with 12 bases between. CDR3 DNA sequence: TGTGCCAGCAGTTACTCTCTGGGGTGGGGCACTGAAGCTTTCTTT. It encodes CASSYSLGWGTEAFF.

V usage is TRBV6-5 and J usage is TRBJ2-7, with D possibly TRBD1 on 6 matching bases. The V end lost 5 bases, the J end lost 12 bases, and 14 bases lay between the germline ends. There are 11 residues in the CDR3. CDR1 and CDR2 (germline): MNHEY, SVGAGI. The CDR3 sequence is CASSLPTGLYF. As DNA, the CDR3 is TGTGCCAGCAGTCTCCCGACAGGACTGTACTTC.

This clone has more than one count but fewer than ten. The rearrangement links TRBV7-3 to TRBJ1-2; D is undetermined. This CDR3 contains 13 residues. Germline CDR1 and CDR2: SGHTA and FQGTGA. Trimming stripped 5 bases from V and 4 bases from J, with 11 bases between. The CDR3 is CASSPRAAYGYTF. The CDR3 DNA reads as TGTGCCAGCAGCCCGCGGGCGGCCTATGGCTACACCTTC.

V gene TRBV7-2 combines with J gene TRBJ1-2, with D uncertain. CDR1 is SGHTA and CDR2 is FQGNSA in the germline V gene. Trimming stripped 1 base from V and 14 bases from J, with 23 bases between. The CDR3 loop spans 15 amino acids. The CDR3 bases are TGTGCCAGCAGCTTAGGGGTTAGGAAGGTGTGGGAGAAAACCTTC. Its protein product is CASSLGVRKVWEKTF.

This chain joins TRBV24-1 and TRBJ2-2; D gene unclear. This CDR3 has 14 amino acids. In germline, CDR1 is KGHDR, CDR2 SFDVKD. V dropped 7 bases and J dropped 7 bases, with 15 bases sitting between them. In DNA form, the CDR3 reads TGTGCCACCAGGGCCCCAGGCCTGCACGGGGAGCTGTTTTTT. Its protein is CATRAPGLHGELFF.

CDR3 sequence (DNA): TGTGCCAGCAGTCTCCGGGGACAAACTGAAGCTTTCTTT. It encodes CASSLRGQTEAFF. The chain carries TRBV12-3 or TRBV12-4 and TRBJ1-1; D perhaps matches TRBD1 (6 bases). The germline V and J ends were trimmed by 5 bases and 5 bases, with 12 bases remaining between them. The CDR3 totals 13 residues.

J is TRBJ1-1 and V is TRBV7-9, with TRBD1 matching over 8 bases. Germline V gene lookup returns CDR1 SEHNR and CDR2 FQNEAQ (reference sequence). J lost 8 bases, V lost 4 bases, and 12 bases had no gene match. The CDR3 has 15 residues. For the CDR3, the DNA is TGTGCCAGCAGCTACATGAGACAGGGGTCGATCGAAGCTTTCTTT. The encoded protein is CASSYMRQGSIEAFF.

The CDR3 loop reads CASSTDRGANYGYTF. The CDR3 nucleotides read TGCGCCAGCAGCACCGACAGGGGTGCTAACTATGGCTACACCTTC. The gene calls are TRBV5-1 and TRBJ1-2, with 8 bases aligning to TRBD1. Germline trimming cut 4 bases from V and 0 bases from J; bases unmatched to any gene: 5. The CDR3 is 15 amino acids. CDR1 is SGHRS and CDR2 is YFSETQ in the germline V gene.

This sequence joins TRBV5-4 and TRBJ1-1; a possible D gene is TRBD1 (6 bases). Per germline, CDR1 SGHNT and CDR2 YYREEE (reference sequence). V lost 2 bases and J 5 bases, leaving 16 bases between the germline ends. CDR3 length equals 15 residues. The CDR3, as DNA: TGTGCCAGCAGCTTTGGGTACAGGGCGTCGACTGAAGCTTTCTTT. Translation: CASSFGYRASTEAFF.

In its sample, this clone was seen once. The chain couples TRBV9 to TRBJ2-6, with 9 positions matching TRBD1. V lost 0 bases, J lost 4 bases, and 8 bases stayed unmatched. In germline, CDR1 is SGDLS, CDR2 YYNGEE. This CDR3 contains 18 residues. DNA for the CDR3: TGTGCCAGCAGCGTAGGAGAACAGGGGGCAGGAGGGGCCAACGTCCTGACTTTC. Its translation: CASSVGEQGAGGANVLTF. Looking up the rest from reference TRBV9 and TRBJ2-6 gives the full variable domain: DSGVTQTPKHLITATGQRVTLRCSPRSGDLSVYWYQQSLDQGLQFLIQYYNGEERAKGNILERFSAQQFPDLHSELNLSSLELGDSALYFCASSVGEQGAGGANVLTFGAGSRLTVL.

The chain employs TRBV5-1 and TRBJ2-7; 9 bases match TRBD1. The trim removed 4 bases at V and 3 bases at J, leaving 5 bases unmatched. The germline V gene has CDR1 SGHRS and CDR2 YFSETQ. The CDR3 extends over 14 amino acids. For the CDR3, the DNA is TGCGCCAGCAGCCAGGGACAGGGTGTCTACGAGCAGTACTTC. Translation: CASSQGQGVYEQYF. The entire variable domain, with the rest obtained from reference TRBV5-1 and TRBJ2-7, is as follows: KAGVTQTPRYLIKTRGQQVTLSCSPISGHRSVSWYQQTPGQGLQFLFEYFSETQRNKGNFPGRFSGRQFSNSRSEMNVSTLELGDSALYLCASSQGQGVYEQYFGPGTRLTVT.

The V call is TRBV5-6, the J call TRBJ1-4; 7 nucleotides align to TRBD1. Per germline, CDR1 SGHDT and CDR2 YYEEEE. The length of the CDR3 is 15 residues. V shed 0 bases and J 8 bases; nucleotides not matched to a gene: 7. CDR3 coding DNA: TGTGCCAGCAGCTTGGCCGAGAAGGGGGCGGAAAAACTGTTTTTT. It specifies CASSLAEKGAEKLFF.

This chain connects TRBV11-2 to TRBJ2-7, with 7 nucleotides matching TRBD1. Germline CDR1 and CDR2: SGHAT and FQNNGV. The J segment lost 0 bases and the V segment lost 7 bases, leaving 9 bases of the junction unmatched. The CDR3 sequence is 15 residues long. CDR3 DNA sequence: TGTGCCAGCAAAAAGGGGGCGTCCAGCTCCTACGAGCAGTACTTC. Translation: CASKKGASSSYEQYF. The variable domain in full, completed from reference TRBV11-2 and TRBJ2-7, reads EAGVAQSPRYKIIEKRQSVAFWCNPISGHATLYWYQQILGQGPKLLIQFQNNGVVDDSQLPKDRFSAERLKGVDSTLKIQPAKLEDSAVYLCASKKGASSSYEQYFGPGTRLTVT.

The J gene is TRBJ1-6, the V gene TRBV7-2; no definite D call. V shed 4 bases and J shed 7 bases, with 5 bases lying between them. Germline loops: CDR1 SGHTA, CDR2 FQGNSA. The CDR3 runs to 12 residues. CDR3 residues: CASSWQNSPLHF. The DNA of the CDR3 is TGTGCCAGCAGCTGGCAAAATTCACCCCTCCACTTT.

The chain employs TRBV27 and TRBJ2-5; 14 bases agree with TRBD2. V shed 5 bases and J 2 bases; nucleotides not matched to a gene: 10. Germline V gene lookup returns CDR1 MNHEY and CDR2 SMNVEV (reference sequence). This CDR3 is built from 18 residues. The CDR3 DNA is TGTGCCAGCAGTACCAGACTAGCGGGGGGGCCGGGGCAAGAGACCCAGTACTTC. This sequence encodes CASSTRLAGGPGQETQYF.

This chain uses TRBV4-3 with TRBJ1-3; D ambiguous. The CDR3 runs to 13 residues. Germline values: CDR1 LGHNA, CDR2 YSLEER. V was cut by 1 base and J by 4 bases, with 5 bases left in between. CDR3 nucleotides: TGCGCCAGCAGCCAAGCGACAGGAAACACCATATATTTT. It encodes CASSQATGNTIYF.

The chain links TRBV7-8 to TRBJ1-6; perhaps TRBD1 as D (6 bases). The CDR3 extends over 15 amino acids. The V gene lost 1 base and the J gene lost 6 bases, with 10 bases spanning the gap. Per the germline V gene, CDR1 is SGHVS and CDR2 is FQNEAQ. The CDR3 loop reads CASSLVSGANSPLHF. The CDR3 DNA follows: TGTGCCAGCAGCTTAGTATCAGGGGCTAATTCACCCCTCCACTTT.